Presented here are 21 T cell receptor beta chains from one specimen sequenced in a study of neurological immune-mediated disorders. TCRdb redid the calling of the 5' RACE reads with MiXCR, one entry per CDR3 protein. This sample has 75,000 to 90,000 distinct CDR3 sequences, with over 9% found just once. What was sequenced was PBMCs. The receptors here all came from a man aged 40-55 years in good health.

This chain links TRBV5-1 with TRBJ1-1, with D possibly TRBD1 on 6 matching bases. Trimming removed 0 bases at V and 1 base at J, with 10 bases between. This CDR3 is built from 15 residues. CDR1 is SGHRS, CDR2 YFSETQ, per germline. CDR3 DNA: TGCGCCAGCAGCTTGGCAGGGGATGGGAACACTGAAGCTTTCTTT. This gives the protein CASSLAGDGNTEAFF.

This clonotype has a count of ten or more. The chain recombines TRBV28 with TRBJ2-5; 12 positions match TRBD2. The CDR3 spans 15 residues. Germline V CDR1 and CDR2: MDHEN, SYDVKM. Trimming at V came to 4 bases and at J to 4 bases, leaving 4 bases not matched to a gene. The CDR3 nucleotides are TGTGCCAGCAGTTCACCGGGACTAGCGGGAGAGACCCAGTACTTC. Its translation is CASSSPGLAGETQYF.

This clonotype has at least ten counts. The CDR3 protein is CSVTGEDTGELFF. The CDR3 DNA follows: TGCAGCGTCACAGGGGAAGACACCGGGGAGCTGTTTTTT. The rearrangement joins TRBV29-1 to TRBJ2-2; 7 bases line up with TRBD1. This CDR3 spans 13 amino acids. Germline-derived CDR1 and CDR2 are SQVTM and ANQGSEA. J lost 3 bases, V lost 6 bases, and 4 bases had no gene match.

This clonotype was picked up many times. The rearrangement links TRBV6-2 or TRBV6-3 to TRBJ2-5; TRBD2 agrees at 10 bases. The germline CDR1 and CDR2 sequences are MNHEY and SVGEGT. The J segment lost 7 bases and the V segment lost 4 bases, leaving 12 bases of the junction unmatched. This CDR3 contains 16 residues. CDR3 sequence (DNA): TGTGCCAGCAGTTCCGACTTACTAGCGGGGTTGGGGACCCAGTACTTC. Translation gives CASSSDLLAGLGTQYF.

This clonotype was detected ten times or more. This rearrangement joins TRBV3-1 to TRBJ1-1; 7 positions agree with TRBD1. The CDR3 consists of 13 residues. Per the germline V gene, CDR1 is LGHDT and CDR2 is YNNKEL (reference sequence). Trimming removed 4 bases from V and 7 bases from J; junction bases left unmatched: 6. CDR3 region: CASSLDREGEAFF. The CDR3 DNA follows: TGTGCCAGCAGCCTCGACAGGGAGGGTGAAGCTTTCTTT. The variable domain in full, completed from reference TRBV3-1 and TRBJ1-1, reads DTAVSQTPKYLVTQMGNDKSIKCEQNLGHDTMYWYKQDSKKFLKIMFSYNNKELIINETVPNRFSPKSPDKAHLNLHINSLELGDSAVYFCASSLDREGEAFFGQGTRLTVV.

In the case of this clonotype: A read error is possible here, since a much larger clone lies one base away. This chain connects TRBV2 to TRBJ2-3; D may correspond to TRBD1 or TRBD2 (5 bases each). Germline loops: CDR1 SNHLY, CDR2 FYNNEI. CDR3 length: 12 residues. DNA for the CDR3: TGTGCCAACAGTCGGGACCGCAATACGCAGTATTTT. Protein sequence: CANSRDRNTQYF.

This clonotype was detected many times. Relative to the germline gene, one junction end is altered; a read error may explain this. As DNA, the CDR3 is TGTGCCAGCAGTTTAGGGGAGGGCAGGGCCCAATTT. It yields the protein CASSLGEGRAQF. This chain links TRBV12-3 or TRBV12-4 with TRBJ1-3; D is possibly TRBD1 (5 bases). The CDR3 is 12 amino acids.

This clonotype was observed at least ten times. The gene calls are TRBV20-1 and TRBJ1-5; D gene unclear. Germline CDR1 DFQATT, CDR2 SNEGSKA (reference sequence). Trimming stripped 3 bases from V and 0 bases from J, with 9 bases between. The CDR3 length is 14 residues. CDR3 nucleotide sequence: TGCAGTGCTAGGGCGACACATAGCAATCAGCCCCAGCATTTT. Residues: CSARATHSNQPQHF.

Ten or more counts support this clonotype. The chain uses TRBV6-5 and TRBJ1-4; D remains unclear. The germline CDR1 and CDR2 sequences are MNHEY and SVGAGI. V was pared by 4 bases and J by 4 bases, with 22 bases between. CDR3 length equals 18 residues. CDR3 bases: TGTGCCAGCAGTTCATACCCGGCGGACCGGGAGGGTAATGAAAAACTGTTTTTT. Translating it yields CASSSYPADREGNEKLFF.

Turning to this clonotype: A much more abundant neighbour one base away suggests this may be a read error. The gene calls are TRBV7-3 and TRBJ2-1; 10 bases are a match to TRBD2. The V gene's germline CDR1 is SGHTA and CDR2 FQGTGA. The CDR3 spans 18 residues. Unmatched junction bases numbered 16, after V lost 5 bases and J lost 6 bases. The DNA of the CDR3 is TGTGCCAGCAGCACGACACTCCTCCTAAGCGGGGGGGCCAATGAGCAGTTCTTC. Translated: CASSTTLLLSGGANEQFF. The full variable domain, in which reference TRBV7-3 and TRBJ2-1 provide the parts outside the CDR3, is GAGVSQTPSNKVTEKGKYVELRCDPISGHTALYWYRQSLGQGPEFLIYFQGTGAADDSGLPNDRFFAVRPEGSVSTLKIQRTERGDSAVYLCASSTTLLLSGGANEQFFGPGTRLTVL.

This clonotype was observed many times. The rearrangement joins TRBV12-3 or TRBV12-4 to TRBJ2-7; D is unclear. This CDR3 contains 15 residues. Trimming left V 3 bases short and J 0 bases short, with 12 bases between. The CDR3 loop is CASSFGPGSSYEQYF. The CDR3 nucleotides read TGTGCCAGCAGTTTCGGACCCGGAAGCTCCTACGAGCAGTACTTC.

This clonotype appeared many times. V usage is TRBV20-1 and J usage is TRBJ2-5; D gene uncertain. The CDR3 is 18 amino acids. The germline V and J ends were trimmed by 0 bases and 4 bases, with 24 bases remaining between them. Germline-derived CDR1 and CDR2 are DFQATT and SNEGSKA (reference sequence). CDR3 amino acids: CSARDRVTRSKRGETQYF. Written as DNA, the CDR3 is TGCAGTGCTAGAGATCGAGTTACGCGGAGCAAAAGAGGAGAGACCCAGTACTTC.

This clonotype was seen repeatedly, ten times or more. The V and J genes are TRBV10-3 and TRBJ1-2, with D perhaps TRBD1 (5 bases). CDR3 size: 17 residues. Looked up from germline, CDR1 is ENHRY and CDR2 is SYGVKD. The V end was cut by 3 bases, the J end by 0 bases, with 17 bases between. DNA of the CDR3: TGTGCCATCAGTGATATCCGAGACAGCCGCCCTAACTATGGCTACACCTTC. This codes for CAISDIRDSRPNYGYTF.

This clonotype was found many times. The V call is TRBV20-1, the J call TRBJ1-6; a weak D match, TRBD1 (5 bases). The germline gives CDR1 DFQATT, CDR2 SNEGSKA (reference sequence). The CDR3 consists of 15 residues. V was pared by 3 bases and J by 6 bases, with 15 bases between. The CDR3 DNA sequence: TGCAGTGCTAGGACCAGTGGGGGGATTAATTCACCCCTCCACTTT. The encoded protein is CSARTSGGINSPLHF.

This clonotype was counted ten times or more. The rearrangement links TRBV6-5 to TRBJ1-1, with no clear D. The germline V and J ends were trimmed by 0 bases and 5 bases, with 10 bases remaining between them. Germline V CDR1 and CDR2: MNHEY, SVGAGI. The CDR3 contains 14 residues. CDR3 amino acids: CASSYSGYGTEAFF. For the CDR3, the DNA is TGTGCCAGCAGTTACTCGGGGTATGGGACTGAAGCTTTCTTT.

This clonotype was recorded many times. J is TRBJ2-1 and V is TRBV7-2; D remains ambiguous. V was clipped by 7 bases and J by 7 bases, with 20 bases between them. The CDR3 spans 15 residues. Looked up from germline, CDR1 is SGHTA and CDR2 is FQGNSA. This CDR3 is CASKIPAVGGNEQFF. DNA of the CDR3: TGTGCCAGCAAGATACCGGCGGTCGGTGGGAATGAGCAGTTCTTC.

In this sample, this clonotype turned up many times. The genes are TRBV5-6 and TRBJ1-1, with 9 bases fitting TRBD1. The CDR3 covers 15 residues. The junction had 3 bases not matched to a gene; V was cut back by 3 bases and J by 0 bases. From germline, CDR1 is SGHDT and CDR2 YYEEEE. The DNA for the CDR3 is TGTGCCAGCAGCTCCGGGACAGGGCTGAACACTGAAGCTTTCTTT. As protein: CASSSGTGLNTEAFF.

Many counts were recorded for this clonotype. V and J are TRBV3-1 and TRBJ2-5; the D call may be TRBD1 or TRBD2 (6 bases each). Trimming left V 1 base short and J 9 bases short, with 15 bases between. This CDR3 has 14 residues. Germline V CDR1 and CDR2: LGHDT, YNNKEL (reference sequence). The CDR3 protein is CASSQGLGGQAQYF. The DNA of the CDR3 is TGTGCCAGCAGCCAAGGTCTAGGGGGGCAGGCCCAGTACTTC.

Of note for this clonotype: This may be a read error, as it is one base from a much larger clone. The CDR3 DNA reads as TGTGCCAGCTCAACCGTGGCCAAAAGGGACAGGACTGAAGCTTTCTTT. This codes for CASSTVAKRDRTEAFF. This sequence joins TRBV18 and TRBJ1-1; 8 positions agree with TRBD1. The V segment lost 5 bases and the J segment 5 bases; nucleotides outside the gene matches: 13. Germline V lookup: CDR1 KGHSH, CDR2 LQKENI. The CDR3 contains 16 residues.

This clonotype was counted only a few times. The chain links TRBV5-1 to TRBJ2-1; 11 bases agree with TRBD2. J gave up 9 bases and V 4 bases, and 6 bases lay outside the gene matches. Germline CDR1 is SGHRS and CDR2 is YFSETQ. The CDR3 extends over 14 amino acids. CDR3 nucleotides: TGCGCCAGCAGCACCCGACTAGCGGGGAGTGAGCAGTTCTTC. Encoded protein: CASSTRLAGSEQFF. Drawing the rest from reference TRBV5-1 and TRBJ2-1, the complete variable domain is KAGVTQTPRYLIKTRGQQVTLSCSPISGHRSVSWYQQTPGQGLQFLFEYFSETQRNKGNFPGRFSGRQFSNSRSEMNVSTLELGDSALYLCASSTRLAGSEQFFGPGTRLTVL.

In its sample, this clonotype was seen many times. The V and J genes are TRBV6-6 and TRBJ2-1; 10 nucleotides align to TRBD2. V lost 5 bases to trimming and J lost 0 bases; unmatched junction nucleotides: 4. This CDR3 is 16 amino acids long. Germline V gives CDR1 MNHNY, CDR2 SVGAGI (reference sequence). CDR3 nucleotide sequence: TGTGCCAGCAGTACGGGACTAGCGAGCTCCTACAATGAGCAGTTCTTC. This translates into CASSTGLASSYNEQFF.